This T cell receptor beta chain was sequenced for a study of blood T cells in healthy people across ages. The study's findings and limits: Among T cells, TCR beta diversity per million cells dropped roughly linearly as age rose.

The V end was cut by 8 bases, the J end by 11 bases, with 24 bases between. This CDR3 region has 14 residues. The germline V gene has CDR1 MNHEY and CDR2 SMNVEV (reference sequence). As concerns this clonotype: Its antigen is undetermined.

With a J-beta primer mix and a sample-barcoded 5' primer, a second PCR ran about 7 to 12 cycles. Any given sample supplied a minimum of 3 million CDR3-containing paired-end reads. TCRdb reanalysed the 5' RACE reads using MiXCR and keeps one entry per CDR3 protein. The table records some 880,000 distinct CDR3 sequences, around 34% of them present only once. The material sequenced was blood. This rearrangement joins TRBV27 to TRBJ2-5; D not resolved. This receptor was identified in a man aged 18 to 30 in good health. This CDR3 reads CASLTSSLPYQQYF. The CDR3 nucleotides read TGTGCCAGCTTAACATCGTCCCTTCCCTATCAGCAGTACTTC.